This passage covers 14 T cell receptor beta chains from one sample sequenced in a study of blood T cells in healthy people across ages. Primers used in a second PCR of about 7 to 12 cycles were a sample-barcoded 5' primer and a J-beta primer mix. TCRdb recomputed calls from the 5' RACE reads with MiXCR, one row per CDR3 protein. Of about 1.6 million distinct CDR3 sequences in the sample, roughly a third were seen once. Sequencing used blood. Receptor source: a woman aged 25 to 39 in good health.

This chain links TRBV6-2 or TRBV6-3 with TRBJ2-1; 9 nucleotides align to TRBD1. The CDR3 spans 15 residues. The germline V gene encodes CDR1 MNHEY and CDR2 SVGEGT. J was trimmed by 7 bases and V by 8 bases; bases with no gene match: 12. The CDR3 DNA is TGTGCCAGCTCTCATCGAGACAGGGGGGCGAATGAGCAGTTCTTC. It encodes CASSHRDRGANEQFF.

The chain combines TRBV20-1 with TRBJ2-1, with D unclear. V was clipped by 0 bases and J by 15 bases, with 12 bases between them. CDR1 and CDR2 from the germline V gene are DFQATT and SNEGSKA (reference sequence). The CDR3 is 11 residues long. As DNA, the CDR3 is TGCAGTGCTAGAGATGGGAATTACGGGTTCTTC. The encoded protein is CSARDGNYGFF.

A few counts support this clonotype. The rearrangement links TRBV13 to TRBJ2-3, with D possibly being TRBD1 (5 bases). Germline CDR1 reads PRHDT; CDR2 reads FYEKMQ (reference sequence). The CDR3 is 17 residues long. With 2 bases removed from V and 0 bases from J, the gap between germline ends came to 15 bases. CDR3: CASSLRGQGTSTDTQYF. The CDR3 DNA sequence: TGTGCCAGCAGCTTACGCGGTCAGGGAACTAGCACAGATACGCAGTATTTT.

V usage is TRBV2 and J usage is TRBJ1-2; unclear D gene. The V end lost 6 bases, the J end lost 2 bases, and 16 bases lay between the germline ends. This CDR3 is 15 amino acids long. Germline V gene data show CDR1 as SNHLY and CDR2 as FYNNEI. The CDR3 is CASSHRGGRNYGYTF. In DNA form, the CDR3 reads TGTGCCAGCAGCCACCGGGGTGGGAGGAACTATGGCTACACCTTC.

V and J are TRBV11-2 and TRBJ2-3; 12 nucleotides line up with TRBD2. The CDR3 is 16 amino acids. The germline CDR1 and CDR2 sequences are SGHAT and FQNNGV. V lost 4 bases and J lost 4; bases outside the gene matches: 6. The CDR3 is CASSSGLAGRSDTQYF. The CDR3 bases are TGTGCCAGCAGCTCTGGACTAGCGGGAAGATCAGATACGCAGTATTTT.

Of note for this clonotype: One junction end disagrees with the germline gene, perhaps due to a read error. This chain's CDR3 is CSAREIGGRQTDTQYF. The CDR3, as DNA: TGCAGTGCGAGAGAGATAGGCGGGAGACAGACAGATACGCAGTATTTT. The chain combines TRBV20-1 with TRBJ2-3; 7 positions agree with TRBD2. Looked up from germline, CDR1 is DFQATT and CDR2 is SNEGSKA (reference sequence). The CDR3 is 16 amino acids.

V usage is TRBV30 and J usage is TRBJ2-6; D might be TRBD2 (6 bases). V dropped 2 bases and J dropped 0 bases, with 8 bases sitting between them. The CDR3 sequence is 15 residues long. CDR1 GTSNPN and CDR2 SVGIG come from the germline V gene (reference sequence). The CDR3 loop is CAWSFGSSGANVLTF. The CDR3, as DNA: TGTGCCTGGAGTTTCGGGAGCTCTGGGGCCAACGTCCTGACTTTC.

The CDR3 DNA is TGTGCCTGGAGTTCGGGGGTTTTGCGGGGCTACACCTTC. It specifies CAWSSGVLRGYTF. The genes are TRBV30 and TRBJ1-2; maybe TRBD1 (5 bases). The CDR3 has 13 amino acids. Trimming took off 2 bases at V and 8 bases at J, with 15 bases between the two ends. Germline values: CDR1 GTSNPN, CDR2 SVGIG (reference sequence).

The V and J genes are TRBV7-8 and TRBJ1-2; D remains ambiguous. The CDR3 is 15 amino acids. In germline, CDR1 is SGHVS, CDR2 FQNEAQ. V was shortened by 5 bases and J by 8 bases, with 21 bases between the two germline ends. CDR3: CASSLPDEGEQGYTF. CDR3 bases: TGTGCCAGCAGCCTCCCAGATGAGGGTGAACAAGGCTACACCTTC.

This clonotype has a count of ten or more. The J gene is TRBJ1-2, the V gene TRBV27, with D perhaps matching TRBD1 (5 bases). Per the germline V gene, CDR1 is MNHEY and CDR2 is SMNVEV (reference sequence). With 5 bases removed from V and 1 base from J, the gap between germline ends came to 11 bases. This CDR3 spans 14 amino acids. The CDR3: CASSPRGVNYGYTF. CDR3 DNA: TGTGCCAGCAGTCCACGGGGGGTTAACTATGGCTACACCTTC.

This clonotype was picked up a small number of times. This chain uses TRBV13 with TRBJ2-7, with D maybe TRBD2 (6 bases). This CDR3 has 14 amino acids. Trimming removed 7 bases from V and 5 bases from J, with 18 bases in between. Germline lookup yields CDR1 PRHDT and CDR2 FYEKMQ (reference sequence). The CDR3 sequence is CASTNWASVDEQYF. The DNA of the CDR3 is TGTGCCAGCACCAATTGGGCTAGCGTGGACGAGCAGTACTTC.

As regards this clonotype: The junction differs from germline at one of its ends, possibly a read error. V usage is TRBV5-1 and J usage is TRBJ2-1; D is unresolved. This CDR3 has 14 amino acids. CDR1 is SGHRS, CDR2 YFSETQ, per germline. The CDR3 is CACSPVTGPNEQFF. Here the CDR3 DNA reads TGCGCCTGCAGCCCCGTTACGGGTCCCAATGAGCAGTTCTTC.

This clonotype was detected a few times. The chain carries TRBV4-1 and TRBJ1-1; D is ambiguous. In germline, CDR1 is MGHRA, CDR2 YSYEKL. V was cut by 0 bases and J by 1 base, with 6 bases left in between. CDR3 length: 14 amino acids. Here the CDR3 DNA reads TGCGCCAGCAGCCAAGATGCGGCGAACACTGAAGCTTTCTTT. Its translation: CASSQDAANTEAFF.

The chain recombines TRBV11-2 with TRBJ2-3; 8 nucleotides match TRBD1. CDR1 SGHAT and CDR2 FQNNGV come from the germline V gene. With 0 bases clipped from V and 3 bases from J, the junction kept 5 bases outside the gene matches. The CDR3 runs 16 residues. CDR3 residues: CASSLEGRGRTDTQYF. For the CDR3, the DNA is TGTGCCAGCAGCTTAGAGGGCAGGGGGCGTACAGATACGCAGTATTTT. Full variable domain (outside the CDR3, taken from reference TRBV11-2 and TRBJ2-3): EAGVAQSPRYKIIEKRQSVAFWCNPISGHATLYWYQQILGQGPKLLIQFQNNGVVDDSQLPKDRFSAERLKGVDSTLKIQPAKLEDSAVYLCASSLEGRGRTDTQYFGPGTRLTVL.